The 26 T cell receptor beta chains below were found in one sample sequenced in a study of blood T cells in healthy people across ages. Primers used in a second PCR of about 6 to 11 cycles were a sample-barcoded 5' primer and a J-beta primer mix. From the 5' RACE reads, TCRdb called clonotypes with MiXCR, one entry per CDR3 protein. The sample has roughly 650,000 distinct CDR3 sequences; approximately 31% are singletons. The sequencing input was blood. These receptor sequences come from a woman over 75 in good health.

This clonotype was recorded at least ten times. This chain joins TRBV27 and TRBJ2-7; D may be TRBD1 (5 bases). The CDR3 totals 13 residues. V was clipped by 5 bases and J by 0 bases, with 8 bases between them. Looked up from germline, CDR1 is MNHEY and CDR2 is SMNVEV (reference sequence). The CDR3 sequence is CASSRQSSYEQYF. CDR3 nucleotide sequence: TGTGCCAGCAGTCGACAGAGCTCCTACGAGCAGTACTTC.

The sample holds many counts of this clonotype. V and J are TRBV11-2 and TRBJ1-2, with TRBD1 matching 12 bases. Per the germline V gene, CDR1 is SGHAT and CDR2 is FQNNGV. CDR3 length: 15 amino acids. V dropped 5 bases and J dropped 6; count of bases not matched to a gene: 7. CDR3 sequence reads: CASSLRDRGRDGYTF. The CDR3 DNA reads TGTGCCAGCAGCCTCCGGGACAGGGGGCGTGATGGCTACACCTTC.

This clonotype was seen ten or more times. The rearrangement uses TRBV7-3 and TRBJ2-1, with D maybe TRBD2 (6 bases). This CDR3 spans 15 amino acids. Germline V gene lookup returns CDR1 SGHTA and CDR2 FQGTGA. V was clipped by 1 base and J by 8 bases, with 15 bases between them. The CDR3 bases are TGTGCCAGCAGCTTAAGGGGACTCGCAACGGATGAGCAGTTCTTC. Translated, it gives CASSLRGLATDEQFF.

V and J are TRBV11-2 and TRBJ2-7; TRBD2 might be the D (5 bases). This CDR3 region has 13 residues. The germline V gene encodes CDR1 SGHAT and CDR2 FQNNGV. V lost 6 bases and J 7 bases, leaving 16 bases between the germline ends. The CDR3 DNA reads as TGTGCCAGCAGTCGTCCCGGGGTCCATGAGCAGTACTTC. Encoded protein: CASSRPGVHEQYF.

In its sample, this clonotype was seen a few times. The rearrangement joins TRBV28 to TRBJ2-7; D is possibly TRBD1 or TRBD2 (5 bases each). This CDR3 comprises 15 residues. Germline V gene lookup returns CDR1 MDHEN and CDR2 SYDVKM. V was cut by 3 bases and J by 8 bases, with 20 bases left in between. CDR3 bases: TGTGCCAGCAGTTTCGGGGACGCCAATTCGCTACAGCAGTACTTC. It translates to CASSFGDANSLQQYF.

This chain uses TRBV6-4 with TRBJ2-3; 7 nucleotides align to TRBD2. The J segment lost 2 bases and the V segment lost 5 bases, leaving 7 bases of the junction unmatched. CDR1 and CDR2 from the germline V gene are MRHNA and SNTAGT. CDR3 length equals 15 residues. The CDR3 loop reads CASSPAAGFTDTQYF. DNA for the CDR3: TGTGCCAGCAGTCCAGCAGCGGGATTCACAGATACGCAGTATTTT.

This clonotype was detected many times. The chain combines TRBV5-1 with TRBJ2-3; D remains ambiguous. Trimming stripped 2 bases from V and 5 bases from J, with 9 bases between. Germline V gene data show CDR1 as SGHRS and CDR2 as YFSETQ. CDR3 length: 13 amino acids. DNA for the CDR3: TGCGCCAGCAGCTTTAGGGTGGGAGATACGCAGTATTTT. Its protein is CASSFRVGDTQYF.

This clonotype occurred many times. CDR3 sequence: CATSRRDRTDTQYF. In DNA form, the CDR3 reads TGTGCCACCAGCAGACGGGACAGAACAGATACGCAGTATTTT. The rearrangement links TRBV15 to TRBJ2-3; TRBD1 matches at 7 bases. Germline V CDR1 and CDR2: LNHNV, YYDKDF (reference sequence). V was pared by 2 bases and J by 3 bases, with 2 bases of the junction left unmatched. The CDR3 runs to 14 residues.

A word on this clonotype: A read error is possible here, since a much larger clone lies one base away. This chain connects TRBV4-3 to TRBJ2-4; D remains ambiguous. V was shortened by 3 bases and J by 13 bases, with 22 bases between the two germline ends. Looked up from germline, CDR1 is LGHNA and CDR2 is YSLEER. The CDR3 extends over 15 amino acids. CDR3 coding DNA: TGCGCCAGCAGCCAGGTCCTCGGAACACGAGGAGCCCAGTACTTC. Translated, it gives CASSQVLGTRGAQYF.

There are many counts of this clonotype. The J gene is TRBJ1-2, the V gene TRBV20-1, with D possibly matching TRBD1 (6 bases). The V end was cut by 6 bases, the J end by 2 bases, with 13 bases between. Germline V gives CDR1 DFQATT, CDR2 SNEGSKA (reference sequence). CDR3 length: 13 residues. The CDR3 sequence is CSARTGGNYGYTF. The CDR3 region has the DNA TGCAGTGCCCGCACCGGGGGCAACTATGGCTACACCTTC.

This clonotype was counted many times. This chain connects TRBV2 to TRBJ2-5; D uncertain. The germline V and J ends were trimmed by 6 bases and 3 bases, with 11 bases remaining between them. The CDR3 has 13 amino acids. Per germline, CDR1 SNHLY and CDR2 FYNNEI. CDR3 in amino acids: CASRATVKETQYF. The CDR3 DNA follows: TGTGCCAGCAGGGCGACCGTTAAAGAGACCCAGTACTTC. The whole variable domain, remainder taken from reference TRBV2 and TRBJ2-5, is EPEVTQTPSHQVTQMGQEVILRCVPISNHLYFYWYRQILGQKVEFLVSFYNNEISEKSEIFDDQFSVERPDGSNFTLKIRSTKLEDSAMYFCASRATVKETQYFGPGTRLLVL.

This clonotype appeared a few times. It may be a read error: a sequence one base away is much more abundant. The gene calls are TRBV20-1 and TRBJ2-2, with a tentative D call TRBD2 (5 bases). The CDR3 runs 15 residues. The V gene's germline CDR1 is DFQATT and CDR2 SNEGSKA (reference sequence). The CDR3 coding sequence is TGCAGTGCTAGAGAGAGGGCTGCGAACACCGGGGAGCGGTTTTTT. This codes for CSARERAANTGERFF.

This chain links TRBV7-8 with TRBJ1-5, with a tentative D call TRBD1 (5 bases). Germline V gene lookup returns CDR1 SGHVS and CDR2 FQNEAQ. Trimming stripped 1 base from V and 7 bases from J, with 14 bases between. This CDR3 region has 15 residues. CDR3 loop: CASSLDRQVGQPQHF. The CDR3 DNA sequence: TGTGCCAGCAGCTTAGACAGGCAGGTCGGGCAGCCCCAGCATTTT. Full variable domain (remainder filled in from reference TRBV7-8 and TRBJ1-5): GAGVSQSPRYKVAKRGQDVALRCDPISGHVSLFWYQQALGQGPEFLTYFQNEAQLDKSGLPSDRFFAERPEGSVSTLKIQRTQQEDSAVYLCASSLDRQVGQPQHFGDGTRLSIL.

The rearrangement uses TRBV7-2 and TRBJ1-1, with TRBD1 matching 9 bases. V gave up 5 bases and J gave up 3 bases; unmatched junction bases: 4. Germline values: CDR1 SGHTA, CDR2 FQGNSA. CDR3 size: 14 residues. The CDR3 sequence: CASSNTGGYTEAFF. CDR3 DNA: TGTGCCAGCAGCAACACAGGGGGCTACACTGAAGCTTTCTTT.

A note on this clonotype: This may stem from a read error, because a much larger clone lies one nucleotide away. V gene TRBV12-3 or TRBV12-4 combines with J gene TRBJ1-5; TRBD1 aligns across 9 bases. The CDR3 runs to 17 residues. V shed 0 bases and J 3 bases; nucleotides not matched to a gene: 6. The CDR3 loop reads CASSLALTGGDNQPQHF. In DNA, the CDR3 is TGTGCCAGCAGTTTAGCTTTAACAGGGGGCGACAATCAGCCCCAGCATTTT.

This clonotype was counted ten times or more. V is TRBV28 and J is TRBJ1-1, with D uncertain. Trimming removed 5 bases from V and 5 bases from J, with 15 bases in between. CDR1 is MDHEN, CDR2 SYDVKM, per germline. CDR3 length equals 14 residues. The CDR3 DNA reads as TGTGCCAGCAGTCCCCCCGGCGGAAAAACTGAAGCTTTCTTT. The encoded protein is CASSPPGGKTEAFF.

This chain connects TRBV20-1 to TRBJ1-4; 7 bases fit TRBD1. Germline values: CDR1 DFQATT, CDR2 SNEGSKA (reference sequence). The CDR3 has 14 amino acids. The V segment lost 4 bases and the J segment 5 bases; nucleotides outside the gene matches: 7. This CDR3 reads CSAMSTGQNEKLFF. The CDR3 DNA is TGCAGTGCTATGTCGACAGGGCAAAATGAAAAACTGTTTTTT.

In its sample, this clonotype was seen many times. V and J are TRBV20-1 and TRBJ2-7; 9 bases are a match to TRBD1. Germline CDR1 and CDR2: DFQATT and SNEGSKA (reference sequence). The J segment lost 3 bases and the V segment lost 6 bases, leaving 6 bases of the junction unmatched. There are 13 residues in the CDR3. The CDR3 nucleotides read TGCAGTGCCCCGGGACAGGGATTCTACGAGCAGTACTTC. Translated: CSAPGQGFYEQYF.

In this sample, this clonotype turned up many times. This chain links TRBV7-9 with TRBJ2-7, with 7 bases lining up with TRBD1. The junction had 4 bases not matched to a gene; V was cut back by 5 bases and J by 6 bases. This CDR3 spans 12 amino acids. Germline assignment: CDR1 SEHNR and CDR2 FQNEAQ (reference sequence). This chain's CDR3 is CASSQTGVEQYF. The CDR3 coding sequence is TGTGCCAGCAGCCAAACAGGGGTCGAGCAGTACTTC.

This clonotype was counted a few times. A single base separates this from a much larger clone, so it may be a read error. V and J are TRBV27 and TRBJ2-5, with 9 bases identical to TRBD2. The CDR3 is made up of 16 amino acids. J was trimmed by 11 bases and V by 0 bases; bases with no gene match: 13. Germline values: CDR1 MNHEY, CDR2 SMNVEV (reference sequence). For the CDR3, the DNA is TGTGCCAGCAGTTTATCTGGGGCGGGGGGGCTAAATGAGCAGTACTTC. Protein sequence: CASSLSGAGGLNEQYF.

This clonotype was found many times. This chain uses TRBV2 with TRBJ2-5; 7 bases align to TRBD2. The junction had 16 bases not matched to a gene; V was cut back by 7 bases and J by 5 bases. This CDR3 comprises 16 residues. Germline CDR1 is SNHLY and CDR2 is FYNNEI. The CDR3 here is CASKSLERLAAETQYF. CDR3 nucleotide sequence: TGTGCCAGCAAATCCCTTGAGAGACTAGCCGCCGAGACCCAGTACTTC.

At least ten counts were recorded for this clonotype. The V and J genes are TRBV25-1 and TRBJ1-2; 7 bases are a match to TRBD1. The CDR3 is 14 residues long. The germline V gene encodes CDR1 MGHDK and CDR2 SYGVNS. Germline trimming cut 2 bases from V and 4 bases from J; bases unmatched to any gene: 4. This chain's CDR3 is CASSERGGGYGYTF. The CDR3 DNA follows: TGTGCCAGCAGTGAACGAGGGGGCGGCTATGGCTACACCTTC.

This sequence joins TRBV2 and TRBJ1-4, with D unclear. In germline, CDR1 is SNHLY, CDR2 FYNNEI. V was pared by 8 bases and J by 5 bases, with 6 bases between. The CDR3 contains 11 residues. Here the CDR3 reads CASGGNEKLFF. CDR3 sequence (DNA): TGTGCCAGCGGAGGCAATGAAAAACTGTTTTTT.

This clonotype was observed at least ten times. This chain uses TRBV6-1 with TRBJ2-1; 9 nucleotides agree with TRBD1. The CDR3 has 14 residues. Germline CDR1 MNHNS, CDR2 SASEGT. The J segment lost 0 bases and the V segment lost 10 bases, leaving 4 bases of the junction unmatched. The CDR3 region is CAIRDRDSYNEQFF. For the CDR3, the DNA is TGTGCCATCCGGGACAGGGACTCCTACAATGAGCAGTTCTTC.

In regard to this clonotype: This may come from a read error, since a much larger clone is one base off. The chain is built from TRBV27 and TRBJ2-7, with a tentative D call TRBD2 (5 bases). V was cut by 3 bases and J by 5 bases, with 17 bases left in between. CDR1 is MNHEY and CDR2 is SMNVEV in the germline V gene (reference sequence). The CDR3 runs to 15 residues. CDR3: CASSLLRSGSHEQYF. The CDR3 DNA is TGTGCCAGCAGTTTGCTGAGGTCTGGGAGTCACGAGCAGTACTTC.

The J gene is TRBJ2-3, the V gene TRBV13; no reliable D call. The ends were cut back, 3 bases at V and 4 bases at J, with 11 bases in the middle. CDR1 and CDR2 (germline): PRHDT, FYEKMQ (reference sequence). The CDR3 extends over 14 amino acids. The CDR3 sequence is CASSLTPVSDTQYF. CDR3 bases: TGTGCCAGCAGCTTGACCCCGGTTTCAGATACGCAGTATTTT.